The 22 T cell receptor beta chains listed next were all sequenced from one sample in a study of control samples from healthy donors and cancer patients. Produced via immunoSEQ multiplex PCR; TCRdb's table is partial and in-frame only. The sample contains 170,000 or so clones, 91% of which appear only once. Material for sequencing was blood. The source of these receptors is a woman aged 40 to 50 in good health.

The genes are TRBV2 and TRBJ2-4, with D maybe TRBD1 (5 bases). The CDR3 has 14 residues. V was pared by 7 bases and J by 5 bases, with 15 bases between. From germline, CDR1 is SNHLY and CDR2 FYNNEI. CDR3 region: CASKYRSEENIQYF. The DNA of the CDR3 is TGTGCCAGCAAGTACAGGTCAGAGGAAAACATTCAGTACTTC.

The chain employs TRBV2 and TRBJ1-4; no definite D call. CDR3 size: 12 residues. V gave up 9 bases and J gave up 7 bases, with 12 bases separating them. CDR1 is SNHLY and CDR2 is FYNNEI in the germline V gene. As DNA, the CDR3 is TGTGCCAGTTCTCTGTATAGTGAAAAACTGTTTTTT. Amino acids: CASSLYSEKLFF.

The table lists this clone with a few counts. The rearrangement links TRBV7-2 to TRBJ1-2, with a possible D match to TRBD1 (5 bases). The germline gives CDR1 SGHTA, CDR2 FQGNSA. The CDR3 has 15 amino acids. Trimming took 5 bases from V and 0 from J, leaving 13 bases between them. CDR3 nucleotide sequence: TGTGCCAGCAGCGTCGACAGCGGATCTAACTATGGCTACACCTTC. Residues: CASSVDSGSNYGYTF. Filled out from reference TRBV7-2 and TRBJ1-2, the complete variable domain reads GAGVSQSPSNKVTEKGKDVELRCDPISGHTALYWYRQSLGQGLEFLIYFQGNSAPDKSGLPSDRFSAERTGGSVSTLTIQRTQQEDSAVYLCASSVDSGSNYGYTFGSGTRLTVV.

The chain uses TRBV5-1 and TRBJ2-5; D ambiguous. The CDR3 extends over 15 amino acids. Trimming took off 0 bases at V and 7 bases at J, with 16 bases between the two ends. Per the germline V gene, CDR1 is SGHRS and CDR2 is YFSETQ. CDR3 amino acids: CASSLEPAHWGTQYF. CDR3 nucleotides: TGCGCCAGCAGCTTGGAACCCGCACATTGGGGGACCCAGTACTTC. The variable domain in full, completed from reference TRBV5-1 and TRBJ2-5, reads KAGVTQTPRYLIKTRGQQVTLSCSPISGHRSVSWYQQTPGQGLQFLFEYFSETQRNKGNFPGRFSGRQFSNSRSEMNVSTLELGDSALYLCASSLEPAHWGTQYFGPGTRLLVL.

The genes are TRBV5-1 and TRBJ2-3; no clear D. The V gene's germline CDR1 is SGHRS and CDR2 YFSETQ. The CDR3 consists of 12 residues. V was clipped by 2 bases and J by 5 bases, with 6 bases between them. CDR3 sequence reads: CASSFLGDTQYF. The CDR3 region has the DNA TGCGCCAGCAGCTTCCTGGGAGATACGCAGTATTTT.

This chain connects TRBV4-1 to TRBJ2-7; 13 bases align to TRBD2. The CDR3 runs to 16 residues. The V segment lost 6 bases and the J segment 6 bases; nucleotides outside the gene matches: 11. Germline V gene lookup returns CDR1 MGHRA and CDR2 YSYEKL. The CDR3 sequence: CASSTSGGALAGEQYF. CDR3 DNA: TGCGCCAGCAGTACTAGCGGGGGGGCTTTGGCGGGCGAGCAGTACTTC.

V and J are TRBV7-9 and TRBJ2-3; D could derive from TRBD1 or TRBD2 (5 bases each). From germline, CDR1 is SEHNR and CDR2 FQNEAQ (reference sequence). This CDR3 is built from 16 residues. V lost 6 bases to trimming and J lost 4 bases, with 20 bases between them. As DNA, the CDR3 is TGTGCCAGCAGGGGGGAGTTTGAATTATCACCAGATACGCAGTATTTT. Encoded protein: CASRGEFELSPDTQYF.

This chain connects TRBV6-1 to TRBJ2-7, with D perhaps TRBD1 (6 bases). The CDR3 length is 16 residues. In germline, CDR1 is MNHNS, CDR2 SASEGT. Trimming removed 1 base from V and 2 bases from J, with 15 bases in between. The DNA for the CDR3 is TGTGCCAGCAGTGAAGGGAGGCAGGGGATAACCTACGAGCAGTACTTC. It specifies CASSEGRQGITYEQYF.

The V call is TRBV27, the J call TRBJ1-6; the D gene is possibly TRBD1 (6 bases). The CDR3 runs 13 residues. The V gene's germline CDR1 is MNHEY and CDR2 SMNVEV (reference sequence). Trimming took 5 bases from V and 9 from J, leaving 11 bases between them. The CDR3 nucleotides are TGTGCCAGCAGTAAGGGGGGAGGTTCACCCCTCCACTTT. It specifies CASSKGGGSPLHF.

CDR3 protein: CASIARTDTQYF. The CDR3 nucleotides read TGTGCCAGCATCGCGCGCACAGATACGCAGTATTTT. The V and J genes are TRBV6-5 and TRBJ2-3; no firm D call. Trimming shortened V by 7 bases and J by 1 base, and 6 bases separated the two germline ends. In germline, CDR1 is MNHEY, CDR2 SVGAGI. CDR3 length: 12 residues.

This clone was recorded only once. V gene TRBV19 combines with J gene TRBJ2-2, with TRBD1 matching over 9 bases. Trimming at V came to 5 bases and at J to 4 bases, leaving 5 bases not matched to a gene. The CDR3 is 15 residues long. Germline CDR1 LNHDA, CDR2 SQIVND (reference sequence). The CDR3 sequence: CASSAGTGFTGELFF. DNA of the CDR3: TGTGCCAGTAGTGCCGGGACAGGGTTCACCGGGGAGCTGTTTTTT.

This rearrangement joins TRBV4-1 to TRBJ1-2, with D possibly TRBD1 on 6 matching bases. CDR3 size: 16 residues. The germline V gene has CDR1 MGHRA and CDR2 YSYEKL. Trimming left V 0 bases short and J 1 base short, with 12 bases between. The CDR3 coding sequence is TGCGCCAGCAGCCAAGATTTCGGACAGAATAACTATGGCTACACCTTC. Protein sequence: CASSQDFGQNNYGYTF.

The chain joins TRBV13 to TRBJ1-2, with D hard to call. V was cut by 4 bases and J by 6 bases, with 21 bases left in between. The germline V gene encodes CDR1 PRHDT and CDR2 FYEKMQ (reference sequence). This CDR3 has 16 residues. The CDR3 loop is CASSSRQRRAEDGYTF. The DNA of the CDR3 is TGTGCCAGCAGCTCAAGGCAAAGGCGGGCAGAAGATGGCTACACCTTC.

The chain employs TRBV11-3 and TRBJ2-1; D possibly corresponds to TRBD2 (7 bases). CDR1 and CDR2 (germline): SGHNT, YENEEA. This CDR3 contains 16 residues. V was cut by 10 bases and J by 2 bases, with 21 bases left in between. CDR3 loop: CANPQHGGPPYNEQFF. The CDR3 DNA follows: TGTGCCAACCCCCAACACGGGGGGCCCCCCTACAATGAGCAGTTCTTC.

This clone was detected only once. The chain combines TRBV18 with TRBJ1-1; D is unclear. V lost 4 bases to trimming and J lost 5 bases, with 8 bases between them. In germline, CDR1 is KGHSH, CDR2 LQKENI. The CDR3 covers 12 residues. The CDR3 is CASSRGETEAFF. CDR3 coding DNA: TGTGCCAGCTCACGGGGTGAGACTGAAGCTTTCTTT.

The genes are TRBV4-1 and TRBJ2-5, with TRBD2 matching 15 bases. The trim removed 8 bases at V and 5 bases at J, leaving 6 bases unmatched. Germline loops: CDR1 MGHRA, CDR2 YSYEKL. The CDR3 spans 15 residues. The DNA for the CDR3 is TGCGCCAGCGGACTAGCGGGGGGGCCTGGGGAGACCCAGTACTTC. Its translation: CASGLAGGPGETQYF.

The chain combines TRBV2 with TRBJ1-3; D remains unclear. The V and J ends lost 4 bases and 0 bases respectively, with 7 bases between them. The CDR3 is 14 amino acids. The germline V gene encodes CDR1 SNHLY and CDR2 FYNNEI. As DNA, the CDR3 is TGTGCCAGCAGTGGACACAGCTCTGGAAACACCATATATTTT. Translated: CASSGHSSGNTIYF.

On this clone itself: The sample has other DNA sequences that encode this CDR3 too. The gene calls are TRBV6-5 and TRBJ2-5; 10 bases line up with TRBD2. Unmatched junction bases numbered 13, after V lost 4 bases and J lost 8 bases. Germline loops: CDR1 MNHEY, CDR2 SVGAGI. CDR3 size: 16 residues. This CDR3 is CASSSSLAGGPTTQYF. The CDR3, as DNA: TGTGCCAGCAGTTCTTCCTTAGCGGGGGGTCCCACCACCCAGTACTTC.

V and J are TRBV5-1 and TRBJ1-4, with 12 bases lining up with TRBD1. J lost 8 bases, V lost 3 bases, and 2 bases had no gene match. Germline-derived CDR1 and CDR2 are SGHRS and YFSETQ. This CDR3 has 14 amino acids. CDR3 region: CASSSGTGGEKLFF. The CDR3 coding sequence is TGCGCCAGCAGCTCCGGGACAGGGGGCGAAAAACTGTTTTTT.

J is TRBJ2-5 and V is TRBV18; 7 bases are shared with TRBD2. This CDR3 is 17 amino acids long. Germline loops: CDR1 KGHSH, CDR2 LQKENI. V was clipped by 6 bases and J by 5 bases; unmatched bases: 18. The chain's CDR3 is CASSASGDFFGDETQYF. DNA of the CDR3: TGTGCCAGCTCCGCTAGCGGTGACTTTTTCGGTGACGAGACCCAGTACTTC.

V is TRBV21-1 and J is TRBJ1-3. TRBV21-1 is marked as a pseudogene. The CDR3 runs to 17 residues. CDR3 sequence: CASTALRGTYSGNTIYF. Written as DNA, the CDR3 is TGTGCCAGCACCGCGCTTAGAGGGACTTACTCTGGAAACACCATATATTTT.

V gene TRBV6-6 combines with J gene TRBJ1-2; the D is unclear. Deletions cut 0 bases from V and 7 bases from J, with 6 bases between. From germline, CDR1 is MNHNY and CDR2 SVGAGI (reference sequence). This CDR3 is built from 12 residues. The CDR3 region is CASSYSGGGYTF. In DNA form, the CDR3 reads TGTGCCAGCAGTTACTCGGGAGGTGGCTACACCTTC.